The clone carrying this TCR beta chain was seen a handful of times. Its antigen is unknown. V lost 1 base, J lost 2 bases, and 12 bases lay in between. Germline V gene sequence: CDR1 DFQATT, CDR2 SNEGSKA (reference sequence). This CDR3 spans 15 amino acids. The data derive from a study of T cells after yellow fever vaccination. Overall study: SMART-Seq v4 Ultra Low Input prepared the low-cell-number fractions.

Study-level points and caveats: Most primary-vaccination clones recurred post-booster (roughly 96% CD4, roughly 87% CD8). One caveat is that FACS-sorted repertoires could contain abundant clonotypes contaminating from the bulk population.

A process of 5'RACE template switching, which added a universal primer site and UMIs, was used to make TCR cDNA. Each CDR3 protein gets one entry after TCRdb re-called the 5' RACE reads with MiXCR. The table records approximately 330,000 distinct CDR3 sequences, around 12% of them present only once. The starting material was CD4+ T cells sorted from PBMCs, obtained 15 days after the yellow fever booster vaccination. V usage is TRBV20-1 and J usage is TRBJ1-5; a weak D match, TRBD1 (5 bases). This TCR was sampled from a man aged 18 to 30 who received the YFV17D yellow fever vaccine. The CDR3 loop reads CSARVGRGRNQPQHF. CDR3 nucleotide sequence: TGCAGTGCTAGAGTGGGAAGGGGACGCAATCAGCCCCAGCATTTT.